This TCR beta chain stems from a study of shared clonotypes between healthy human individuals. Study-wide results and caveats: Memory subsets had estimated richness that was generally smaller than that of naive subsets.

Of note for this clone: Its target is unknown.

CD45RO negativity and positive selection for CCR7 defined naive CD8 cells, a population that excluded terminally differentiated effector memory CD45RA+ cells. The repertoire was sequenced with immunoSEQ multiplex PCR; TCRdb's copy has only in-frame clones and lacks some. This table holds roughly 850,000 clones, roughly 96% found once. J gave up 7 bases and V 6 bases, and 11 bases lay outside the gene matches. This CDR3 comprises 14 residues. Germline CDR1 reads MDHEN; CDR2 reads SYDVKM. Sequences were obtained from naive CD8+ T cells sorted from blood. The V call is TRBV28, the J call TRBJ2-7; 8 bases align to TRBD1. The source is a man under 40 in good health. CDR3 region: CASSRPQGAGEQYF. The CDR3 nucleotides read TGTGCCAGCAGCCGTCCCCAGGGGGCGGGGGAGCAGTACTTC.